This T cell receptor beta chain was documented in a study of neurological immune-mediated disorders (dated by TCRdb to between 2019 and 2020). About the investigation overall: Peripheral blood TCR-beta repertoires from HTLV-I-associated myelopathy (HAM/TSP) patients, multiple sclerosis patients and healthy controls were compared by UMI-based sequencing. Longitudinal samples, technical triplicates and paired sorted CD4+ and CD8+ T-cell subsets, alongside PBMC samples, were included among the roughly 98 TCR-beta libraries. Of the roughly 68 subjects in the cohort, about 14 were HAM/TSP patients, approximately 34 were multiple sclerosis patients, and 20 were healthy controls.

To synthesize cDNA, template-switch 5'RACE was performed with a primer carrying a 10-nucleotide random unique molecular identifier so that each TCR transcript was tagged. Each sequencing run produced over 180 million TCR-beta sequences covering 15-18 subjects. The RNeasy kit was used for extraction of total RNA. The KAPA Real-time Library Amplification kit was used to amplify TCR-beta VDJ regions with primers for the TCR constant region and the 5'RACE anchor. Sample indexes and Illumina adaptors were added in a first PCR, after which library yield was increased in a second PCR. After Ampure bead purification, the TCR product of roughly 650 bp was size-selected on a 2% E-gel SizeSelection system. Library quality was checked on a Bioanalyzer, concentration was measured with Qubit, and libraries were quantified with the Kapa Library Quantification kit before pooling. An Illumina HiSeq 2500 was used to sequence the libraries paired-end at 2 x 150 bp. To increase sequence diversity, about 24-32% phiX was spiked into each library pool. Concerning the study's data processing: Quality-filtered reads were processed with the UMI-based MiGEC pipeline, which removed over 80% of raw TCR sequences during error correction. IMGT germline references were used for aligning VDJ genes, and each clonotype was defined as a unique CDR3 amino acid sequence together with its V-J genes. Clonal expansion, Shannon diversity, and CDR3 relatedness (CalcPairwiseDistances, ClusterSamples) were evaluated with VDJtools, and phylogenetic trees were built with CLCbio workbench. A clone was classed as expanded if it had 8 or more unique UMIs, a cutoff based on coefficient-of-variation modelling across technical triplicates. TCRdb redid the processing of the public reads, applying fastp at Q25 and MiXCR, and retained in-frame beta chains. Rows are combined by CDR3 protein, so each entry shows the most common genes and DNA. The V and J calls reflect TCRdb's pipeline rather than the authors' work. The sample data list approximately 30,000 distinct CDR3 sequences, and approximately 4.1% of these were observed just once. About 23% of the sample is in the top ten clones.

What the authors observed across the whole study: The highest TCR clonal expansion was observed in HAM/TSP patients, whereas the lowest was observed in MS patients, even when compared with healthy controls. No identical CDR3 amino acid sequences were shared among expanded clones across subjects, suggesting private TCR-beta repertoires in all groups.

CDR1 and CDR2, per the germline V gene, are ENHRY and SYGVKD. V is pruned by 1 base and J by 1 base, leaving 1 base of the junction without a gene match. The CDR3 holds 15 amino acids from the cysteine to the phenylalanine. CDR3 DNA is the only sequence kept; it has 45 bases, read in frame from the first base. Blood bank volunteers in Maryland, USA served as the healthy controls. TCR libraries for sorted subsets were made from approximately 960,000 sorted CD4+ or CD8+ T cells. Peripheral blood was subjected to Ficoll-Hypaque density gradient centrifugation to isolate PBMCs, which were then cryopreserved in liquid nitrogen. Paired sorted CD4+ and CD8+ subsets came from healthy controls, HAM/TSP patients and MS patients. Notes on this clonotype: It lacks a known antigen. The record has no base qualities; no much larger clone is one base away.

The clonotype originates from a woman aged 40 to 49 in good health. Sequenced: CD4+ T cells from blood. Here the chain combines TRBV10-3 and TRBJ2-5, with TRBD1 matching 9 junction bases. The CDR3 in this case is CAISELTGGQETQYF. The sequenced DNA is TGTGCCATCAGTGAGTTGACAGGGGGCCAAGAGACCCAGTACTTC.